This T cell receptor beta chain was identified in a study of T cells in localized non-small cell lung cancer. Study-wide points: Adjacent lung tissue had a median roughly 62 of the top 100 clones found in the tumor.

The CDR3 extends over 15 amino acids. CDR1 SGHRS and CDR2 YFSETQ come from the germline V gene. The junction had 4 bases not matched to a gene; V was cut back by 0 bases and J by 3 bases. The repertoire was sequenced with immunoSEQ multiplex PCR; TCRdb's copy has only in-frame clones and lacks some. The sample lists approximately 25,000 clones, over 75% seen once, with 6.9% in the top ten. Turning to this clone: Its antigen is not identified.

The chain carries TRBV5-1 and TRBJ2-3, with 7 positions matching TRBD1. This TCR came from a woman aged 40-75 years with stage I lung adenocarcinoma. Source: peripheral blood, taken before any cancer treatment. The CDR3 loop is CASSLGGQSTDTQYF. In nucleotides, the CDR3 is TGCGCCAGCAGCTTGGGGGGACAGAGTACAGATACGCAGTATTTT.